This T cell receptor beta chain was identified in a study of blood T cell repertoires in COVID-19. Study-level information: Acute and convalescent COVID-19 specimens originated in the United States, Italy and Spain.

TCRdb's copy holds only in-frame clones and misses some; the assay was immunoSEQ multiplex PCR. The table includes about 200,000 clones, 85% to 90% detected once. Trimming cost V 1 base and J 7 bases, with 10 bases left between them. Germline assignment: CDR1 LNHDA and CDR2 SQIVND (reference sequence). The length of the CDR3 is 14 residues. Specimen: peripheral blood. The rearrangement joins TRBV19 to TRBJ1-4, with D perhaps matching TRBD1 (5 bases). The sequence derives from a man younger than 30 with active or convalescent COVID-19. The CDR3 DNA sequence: TGTGCCAGTAGTATAGGGGGCTTGGGTGAAAAACTGTTTTTT. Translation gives CASSIGGLGEKLFF.